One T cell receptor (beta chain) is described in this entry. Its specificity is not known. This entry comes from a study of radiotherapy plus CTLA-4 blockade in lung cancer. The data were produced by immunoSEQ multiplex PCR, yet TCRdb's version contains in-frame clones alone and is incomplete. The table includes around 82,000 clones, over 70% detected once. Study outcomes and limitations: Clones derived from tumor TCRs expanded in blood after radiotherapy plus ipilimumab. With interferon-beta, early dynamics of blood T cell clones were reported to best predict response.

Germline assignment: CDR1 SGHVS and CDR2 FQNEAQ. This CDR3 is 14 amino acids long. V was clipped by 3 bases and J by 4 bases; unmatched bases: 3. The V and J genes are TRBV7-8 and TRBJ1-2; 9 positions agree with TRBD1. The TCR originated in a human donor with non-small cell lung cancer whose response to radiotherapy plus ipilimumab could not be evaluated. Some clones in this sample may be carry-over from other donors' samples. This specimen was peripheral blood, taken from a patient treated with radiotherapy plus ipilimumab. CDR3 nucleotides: TGTGCCAGCAGCTTCCCGGGACAGGGCTATGGCTACACCTTC. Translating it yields CASSFPGQGYGYTF. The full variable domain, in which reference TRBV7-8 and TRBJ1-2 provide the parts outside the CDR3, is GAGVSQSPRYKVAKRGQDVALRCDPISGHVSLFWYQQALGQGPEFLTYFQNEAQLDKSGLPSDRFFAERPEGSVSTLKIQRTQQEDSAVYLCASSFPGQGYGYTFGSGTRLTVV.